This entry lists 32 T cell receptor beta chains sequenced from one sample in a study of OX40 agonist ivuxolimab in advanced cancers. Profiled with immunoSEQ multiplex PCR; TCRdb holds only in-frame clones, not every one. Here the sample spans around 100,000 clones, around 91% being singletons. Sequenced material: CD4+ or CD8+ T cells sorted from blood, taken in a trial of the OX40 agonist ivuxolimab. The receptors stem from an adult with an advanced solid tumor such as melanoma, head and neck, liver or kidney cancer.

The V gene is TRBV9, the J gene TRBJ2-3; 9 bases map to TRBD1. CDR3 length: 15 residues. Per the germline V gene, CDR1 is SGDLS and CDR2 is YYNGEE. V lost 4 bases, J lost 2 bases, and 5 bases stayed unmatched. CDR3 sequence (DNA): TGTGCCAGCAGCCCGACAGGGGGTTACACAGATACGCAGTATTTT. It translates to CASSPTGGYTDTQYF.

The chain recombines TRBV5-1 with TRBJ2-1; D gene uncertain. The CDR3 contains 16 residues. From germline, CDR1 is SGHRS and CDR2 YFSETQ. V lost 0 bases and J lost 0, with 10 bases in between. As DNA, the CDR3 is TGCGCCAGCAGCTTGGTTGCGGTCAGCTCCTACAATGAGCAGTTCTTC. Residues: CASSLVAVSSYNEQFF.

The V gene is TRBV30, the J gene TRBJ1-2; D is uncertain. Trimming cost V 3 bases and J 5 bases, with 13 bases left between them. The germline gives CDR1 GTSNPN, CDR2 SVGIG (reference sequence). The CDR3 is 13 amino acids. CDR3 loop: CAWRPRSGYGYTF. DNA of the CDR3: TGTGCCTGGAGACCCAGGTCTGGGTATGGCTACACCTTC.

The chain recombines TRBV5-6 with TRBJ2-5, with unresolved D. Germline CDR1 is SGHDT and CDR2 is YYEEEE. CDR3 length equals 13 residues. V lost 2 bases, J lost 4 bases, and 9 bases lay in between. CDR3 sequence: CASSFAGLETQYF. CDR3 sequence (DNA): TGTGCCAGCAGCTTCGCAGGTTTAGAGACCCAGTACTTC.

The chain combines TRBV19 with TRBJ2-7, with 7 bases that match TRBD2. This CDR3 region has 13 residues. CDR1 is LNHDA and CDR2 is SQIVND in the germline V gene (reference sequence). Trimming cost V 10 bases and J 9 bases; bases outside gene matches: 15. The CDR3 here is CATRRSGGSGQYF. CDR3 nucleotide sequence: TGTGCCACCAGACGAAGCGGCGGGAGTGGGCAGTACTTC.

The chain links TRBV5-8 to TRBJ1-5; D is ambiguous. The V and J ends lost 1 base and 5 bases respectively, with 7 bases between them. Germline V gives CDR1 SGHTS, CDR2 YDEGEE. The CDR3 consists of 13 residues. Written as DNA, the CDR3 is TGTGCCAGCAGCTTGTTGGGTTATCAGCCCCAGCATTTT. It yields the protein CASSLLGYQPQHF.

The chain joins TRBV19 to TRBJ1-3, with D maybe TRBD1 (5 bases). CDR1 LNHDA and CDR2 SQIVND come from the germline V gene (reference sequence). V lost 5 bases, J lost 0 bases, and 14 bases lay in between. This CDR3 comprises 16 residues. The CDR3 nucleotides read TGTGCCAGTAGTTCCCGGGGCCCCTACTCTGGAAACACCATATATTTT. This translates into CASSSRGPYSGNTIYF.

This chain joins TRBV7-9 and TRBJ2-1; tentative D call: TRBD2 (5 bases). The germline V gene encodes CDR1 SEHNR and CDR2 FQNEAQ (reference sequence). This CDR3 has 14 residues. Trimming removed 1 base from V and 7 bases from J, with 11 bases in between. The CDR3 bases are TGTGCCAGCAGCTTAGAACGGGGAAGGAATGAGCAGTTCTTC. This gives the protein CASSLERGRNEQFF.

This clone was seen a single time. V is TRBV9 and J is TRBJ2-5, with 11 bases aligning to TRBD2. CDR1 is SGDLS and CDR2 is YYNGEE in the germline V gene. J gave up 5 bases and V 0 bases, and 9 bases lay outside the gene matches. The CDR3 length is 17 residues. For the CDR3, the DNA is TGTGCCAGCAGCGTAGACCTAGCGGGGGGCCTGTCGGAGACCCAGTACTTC. Encoded protein: CASSVDLAGGLSETQYF.

This clone was recorded a few times. The V and J genes are TRBV28 and TRBJ2-2; D is undetermined. Trimming removed 3 bases at V and 4 bases at J, with 18 bases between. This CDR3 is built from 17 residues. Germline CDR1 and CDR2: MDHEN and SYDVKM. CDR3 DNA sequence: TGTGCCAGCAGTTTGGGGATTAACCCAGGAATCACCGGGGAGCTGTTTTTT. Amino acid sequence: CASSLGINPGITGELFF. Using reference TRBV28 and TRBJ2-2 for the parts outside the CDR3, the full variable domain is DVKVTQSSRYLVKRTGEKVFLECVQDMDHENMFWYRQDPGLGLRLIYFSYDVKMKEKGDIPEGYSVSREKKERFSLILESASTNQTSMYLCASSLGINPGITGELFFGEGSRLTVL.

This clone was found once. The V call is TRBV25-1, the J call TRBJ1-3; 7 nucleotides match TRBD1. Germline V gives CDR1 MGHDK, CDR2 SYGVNS. This CDR3 spans 16 amino acids. V lost 6 bases to trimming and J lost 0 bases; unmatched junction nucleotides: 8. CDR3 sequence reads: CASRQTGTNSGNTIYF. CDR3 bases: TGTGCCAGCAGACAGACAGGGACCAACTCTGGAAACACCATATATTTT.

This clone was observed a handful of times. The chain has TRBV5-4 and TRBJ1-4; D perhaps matches TRBD1 (5 bases). The V gene lost 4 bases and the J gene lost 10 bases, with 11 bases spanning the gap. From germline, CDR1 is SGHNT and CDR2 YYREEE (reference sequence). This CDR3 region has 12 residues. CDR3 sequence: CASSEEGRKLFF. As DNA, the CDR3 is TGTGCCAGCAGCGAGGAGGGGCGAAAACTGTTTTTT.

V is TRBV9 and J is TRBJ1-1; D perhaps matches TRBD1 (6 bases). V was trimmed by 3 bases and J by 2 bases, leaving 20 bases between them. Germline CDR1 and CDR2: SGDLS and YYNGEE. The CDR3 has 17 amino acids. The CDR3 coding sequence is TGTGCCAGCAGCGATAGCAAGGGGGGACTTACCAACACTGAAGCTTTCTTT. Its translation is CASSDSKGGLTNTEAFF.

V usage is TRBV4-1 and J usage is TRBJ2-1; 9 positions agree with TRBD2. The CDR3 has 15 amino acids. Trimming at V came to 0 bases and at J to 5 bases, leaving 2 bases not matched to a gene. Germline V CDR1 and CDR2: MGHRA, YSYEKL. The CDR3 is CASSQEERGDNEQFF. The CDR3 region has the DNA TGCGCCAGCAGCCAAGAGGAGCGGGGGGACAATGAGCAGTTCTTC.

This clone is a singleton in its sample. V and J are TRBV29-1 and TRBJ2-7, with 9 nucleotides matching TRBD2. The CDR3 is 13 amino acids. V dropped 2 bases and J dropped 4; count of bases not matched to a gene: 3. Per germline, CDR1 SQVTM and CDR2 ANQGSEA. The CDR3 nucleotides are TGCAGCGTTGAATCGACTAGCGGATACGAGCAGTACTTC. It is translated as CSVESTSGYEQYF.

V gene TRBV5-1 combines with J gene TRBJ1-3; possible D gene TRBD1, 5 bases. V was shortened by 4 bases and J by 1 base, with 12 bases between the two germline ends. This CDR3 comprises 15 residues. CDR1 SGHRS and CDR2 YFSETQ come from the germline V gene. CDR3 nucleotides: TGCGCCAGCAGCCAACACGACAGATCTGGAAACACCATATATTTT. As protein: CASSQHDRSGNTIYF.

This clone was observed once. J is TRBJ1-4 and V is TRBV18; 7 positions agree with TRBD1. Germline V gene lookup returns CDR1 KGHSH and CDR2 LQKENI. The CDR3 is 15 amino acids. The trim removed 6 bases at V and 5 bases at J, leaving 9 bases unmatched. The CDR3 coding sequence is TGTGCCAGCTCGCCAAAAAGGGGGCCGAATGAAAAACTGTTTTTT. Amino acid sequence: CASSPKRGPNEKLFF.

The chain links TRBV10-3 to TRBJ1-2; 7 nucleotides align to TRBD1. Germline-derived CDR1 and CDR2 are ENHRY and SYGVKD. The CDR3 totals 13 residues. The V gene end was trimmed by 6 bases and the J gene end by 2 bases; junction bases not matched to a gene: 3. As DNA, the CDR3 is TGTGCCATCAGCCCGGGACAGAACTATGGCTACACCTTC. It translates to CAISPGQNYGYTF.

The chain has TRBV30 and TRBJ1-1, with a possible D match to TRBD1 (6 bases). Germline assignment: CDR1 GTSNPN and CDR2 SVGIG (reference sequence). V lost 6 bases and J 3 bases, leaving 11 bases between the germline ends. CDR3 length: 12 residues. The CDR3 nucleotides read TGTGCCTGCTGGACAGAAGACACTGAAGCTTTCTTT. The encoded protein is CACWTEDTEAFF.

This rearrangement joins TRBV10-3 to TRBJ1-1; perhaps TRBD1 as D (6 bases). Trimming left V 3 bases short and J 3 bases short, with 11 bases between. Germline V gene lookup returns CDR1 ENHRY and CDR2 SYGVKD. This CDR3 has 14 residues. CDR3 DNA: TGTGCCATCAGTGAACAGGGTAGGGACACTGAAGCTTTCTTT. Protein product: CAISEQGRDTEAFF.

The rearrangement links TRBV19 to TRBJ1-3, with D possibly being TRBD1 (6 bases). Germline CDR1 is LNHDA and CDR2 is SQIVND (reference sequence). This CDR3 is 16 amino acids long. The ends were cut back, 8 bases at V and 0 bases at J, with 17 bases in the middle. The CDR3 nucleotides are TGTGCCAGTCAAAGTCCAGGGGCGCTCTCTGGAAACACCATATATTTT. Its protein is CASQSPGALSGNTIYF.

The rearrangement links TRBV6-1 to TRBJ1-5, with TRBD1 matching 9 bases. Germline trimming cut 6 bases from V and 2 bases from J; bases unmatched to any gene: 5. This CDR3 contains 15 residues. Germline values: CDR1 MNHNS, CDR2 SASEGT. The CDR3 here is CASSRRTGGNQPQHF. CDR3 coding DNA: TGTGCCAGCAGCCGGCGGACAGGGGGCAATCAGCCCCAGCATTTT.

This rearrangement joins TRBV27 to TRBJ2-2; possibly TRBD2 for D (6 bases). V was trimmed by 7 bases and J by 2 bases, leaving 17 bases between them. CDR3 length equals 16 residues. The V gene's germline CDR1 is MNHEY and CDR2 SMNVEV (reference sequence). This chain's CDR3 is CASTEAGTVNTGELFF. For the CDR3, the DNA is TGTGCCAGCACCGAGGCGGGGACTGTCAACACCGGGGAGCTGTTTTTT.

This clone was seen only a few times. The V and J genes are TRBV19 and TRBJ2-1; no clear D. This CDR3 is built from 12 residues. Between the trimmed V and J ends, which lost 6 bases and 8 bases, there was a span of 11 bases. In germline, CDR1 is LNHDA, CDR2 SQIVND (reference sequence). In DNA, the CDR3 is TGTGCCAGTAGCAAAAGACTCGATGAGCAGTTCTTC. Translating gives CASSKRLDEQFF.

The chain joins TRBV7-9 to TRBJ1-2; no clear D. V lost 1 base and J lost 4, with 19 bases in between. Germline CDR1 and CDR2: SEHNR and FQNEAQ (reference sequence). The CDR3 has 17 residues. CDR3 in DNA: TGTGCCAGCAGCTTAGGTCTTCGGGGTATCCATGGCTATGGCTACACCTTC. Translating gives CASSLGLRGIHGYGYTF.

J is TRBJ1-1 and V is TRBV6-5; TRBD1 matches 7 bases. The V and J ends lost 5 bases and 11 bases, in that order; junction bases with no gene match: 11. This CDR3 comprises 13 residues. Per germline, CDR1 MNHEY and CDR2 SVGAGI. The CDR3 sequence: CASSPGQDVWAFF. CDR3 coding DNA: TGTGCCAGCAGTCCAGGACAGGACGTATGGGCTTTCTTT.

The chain employs TRBV6-5 and TRBJ2-3; D uncertain. The V and J ends lost 2 bases and 3 bases respectively, with 9 bases between them. CDR1 and CDR2 (germline): MNHEY, SVGAGI. CDR3 size: 14 residues. The CDR3 nucleotides are TGTGCCAGCAGTTACAGTCCCTCAACAGATACGCAGTATTTT. It encodes CASSYSPSTDTQYF.

The chain joins TRBV29-1 to TRBJ1-2, with 9 bases aligning to TRBD1. Germline loops: CDR1 SQVTM, CDR2 ANQGSEA. J was trimmed by 7 bases and V by 7 bases; bases with no gene match: 4. This CDR3 region has 11 residues. CDR3 protein: CSAGTGFGYTF. DNA for the CDR3: TGCAGCGCCGGGACAGGGTTTGGCTACACCTTC.

The V call is TRBV7-2, the J call TRBJ2-1; 7 bases are shared with TRBD2. J was trimmed by 0 bases and V by 1 base; bases with no gene match: 12. Germline CDR1 is SGHTA and CDR2 is FQGNSA. The CDR3 covers 19 residues. This chain's CDR3 is CASSLEGLAAKVSYNEQFF. DNA for the CDR3: TGTGCCAGCAGCTTAGAAGGCCTAGCGGCTAAAGTCTCCTACAATGAGCAGTTCTTC.

CDR3 region: CATRRGNEQFF. The CDR3 region has the DNA TGTGCCACCAGAAGGGGCAATGAGCAGTTCTTC. The V gene is TRBV15, the J gene TRBJ2-1, with D tentatively TRBD1 (5 bases). Trimming left V 6 bases short and J 6 bases short, with 6 bases between. This CDR3 has 11 amino acids. Looked up from germline, CDR1 is LNHNV and CDR2 is YYDKDF (reference sequence).

The chain combines TRBV28 with TRBJ2-1, with 7 positions matching TRBD2. In germline, CDR1 is MDHEN, CDR2 SYDVKM. J gave up 10 bases and V 3 bases, and 21 bases lay outside the gene matches. The CDR3 totals 18 residues. CDR3 region: CASSFWGGGTTSVIEQFF. CDR3 in DNA: TGTGCCAGCAGTTTTTGGGGTGGGGGAACAACTAGCGTCATCGAGCAGTTCTTC.

The CDR3 DNA sequence: TGTGCCAGTAGTATTTCCCCCGACAGGAGCGCTGAAGCTTTCTTT. Protein product: CASSISPDRSAEAFF. V is TRBV19 and J is TRBJ1-1, with a weak D call TRBD1 (6 bases). The CDR3 sequence is 15 residues long. Germline-derived CDR1 and CDR2 are LNHDA and SQIVND (reference sequence). With 3 bases removed from V and 6 bases from J, the gap between germline ends came to 17 bases.